This T cell receptor (beta chain) stems from a study of blood T cell repertoires in COVID-19. Study context: Nucleic acid was either cDNA or gDNA, and it came from T cells, B-cell-depleted T cells, or PBMCs.

This clone was observed a handful of times. TCRdb's table, derived via immunoSEQ multiplex PCR, lists solely in-frame clones and lacks some. The repertoire consists of around 37,000 clones, with about two thirds occurring once and the leading ten covering more than 9%. Germline assignment: CDR1 GTSNPN and CDR2 SVGIG (reference sequence). Trimming removed 0 bases at V and 7 bases at J, with 7 bases between. This CDR3 spans 12 amino acids. The specimen was peripheral blood. The receptor was derived from an older man with COVID-19, enrolled during active disease. This sequence joins TRBV30 and TRBJ2-1; D is perhaps TRBD2 (5 bases). The CDR3 reads CAWSVRRNEQFF. DNA for the CDR3: TGTGCCTGGAGTGTCAGGAGGAATGAGCAGTTCTTC.